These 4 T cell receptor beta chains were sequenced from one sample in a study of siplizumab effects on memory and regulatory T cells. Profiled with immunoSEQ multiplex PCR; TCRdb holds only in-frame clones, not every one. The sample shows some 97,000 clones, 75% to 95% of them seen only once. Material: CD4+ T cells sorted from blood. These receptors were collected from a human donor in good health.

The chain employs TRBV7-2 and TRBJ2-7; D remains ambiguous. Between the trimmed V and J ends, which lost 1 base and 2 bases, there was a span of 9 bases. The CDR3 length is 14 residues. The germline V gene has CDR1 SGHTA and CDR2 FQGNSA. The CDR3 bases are TGTGCCAGCAGCTTAGAAGGGCACCCCTACGAGCAGTACTTC. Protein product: CASSLEGHPYEQYF.

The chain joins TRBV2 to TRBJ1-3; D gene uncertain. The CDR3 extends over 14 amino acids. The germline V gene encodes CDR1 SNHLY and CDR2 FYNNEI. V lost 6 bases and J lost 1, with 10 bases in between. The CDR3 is CASSPIQSGNTIYF. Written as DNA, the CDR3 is TGTGCCAGCAGCCCCATTCAGTCTGGAAACACCATATATTTT.

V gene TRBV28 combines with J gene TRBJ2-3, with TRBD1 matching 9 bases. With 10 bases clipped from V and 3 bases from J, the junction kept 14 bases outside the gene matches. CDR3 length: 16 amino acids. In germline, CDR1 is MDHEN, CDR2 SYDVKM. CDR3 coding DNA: TGTGCCACTAATGCCCCGACTGGACAGGGGACAGATACGCAGTATTTT. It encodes CATNAPTGQGTDTQYF.

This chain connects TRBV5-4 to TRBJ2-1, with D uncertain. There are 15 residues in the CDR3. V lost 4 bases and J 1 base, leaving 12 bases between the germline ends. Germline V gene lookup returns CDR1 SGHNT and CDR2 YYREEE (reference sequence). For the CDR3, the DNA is TGTGCCAGCAGCGAAACCCCCACGTCCTACAATGAGCAGTTCTTC. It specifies CASSETPTSYNEQFF.